The T cell receptor beta chain described here comes from a study of graft-versus-host responses after intestinal transplantation. The overall study: Transplants given to recipients were multivisceral, liver-intestinal, or isolated intestinal. All of the recipients had induction that used anti-thymocyte globulin, then tacrolimus and steroids for around three years.

V shed 0 bases and J shed 5 bases, with 18 bases lying between them. Germline V gene data show CDR1 as SGHRS and CDR2 as YFSETQ. The CDR3 is 16 residues long. A word on this clone: Antigen: not known.

Assay used: immunoSEQ multiplex PCR; TCRdb lists only in-frame clones, some missing. The table records more than 85,000 clones, 93% of them present only once. Sample: unstimulated CD8+ T cells sorted from spleen or lymph node cells, taken before intestinal transplant. This receptor was identified in a human donor who received an intestinal transplant. The rearrangement links TRBV5-1 to TRBJ2-7; D might be TRBD2 (6 bases). The CDR3 DNA reads TGCGCCAGCAGCTTGGAGCTTTCAGGCGGGGTAGACGAGCAGTACTTC. Protein: CASSLELSGGVDEQYF. The full variable domain, rest sourced from reference TRBV5-1 and TRBJ2-7, is KAGVTQTPRYLIKTRGQQVTLSCSPISGHRSVSWYQQTPGQGLQFLFEYFSETQRNKGNFPGRFSGRQFSNSRSEMNVSTLELGDSALYLCASSLELSGGVDEQYFGPGTRLTVT.